Here is one TCR beta chain with its context. The antigen is not known. Sequencing of the DNA from cultured CD4+ T cells was carried out with the Oncomine TCR Beta short-read assay. TCRdb reanalysed the PCR reads using MiXCR and keeps one entry per CDR3 protein. The table lists some 12,000 distinct CDR3 sequences, approximately 43% of them singletons, with 15% to 17% in the top ten. The data are from a study of vaccination and CD4 T cells after COVID-19. The overall study: The study collected post-vaccine samples a median around 76 days after dose two, with a range of 14 to 241. Cultures that served as controls received a CEFX pool, an HIV-1 Nef pool, or no peptide. Overlapping SARS-CoV-2, HCoV-NL63, HCoV-OC43 and HCoV-229E spike peptides were used to stimulate cells.

The sample's treatment: roughly 11-day PBMC culture with coronavirus spike peptide pools or control peptides (ViraFEST assay). Points from the study as a whole: Researchers report that a median approximately 85% of reactive clones in convalescent patients surfaced only post-vaccination.

CDR1 and CDR2 (germline): MDHEN, SYDVKM. Deletions cut 6 bases from V and 2 bases from J, with 19 bases between. The CDR3 has 16 residues. The sample consisted of CD4+ T cells from blood, cultured in vitro. The receptor was isolated from a human donor who had recovered from COVID-19. J is TRBJ2-5 and V is TRBV28; D possibly corresponds to TRBD1 (5 bases). The CDR3 sequence: CASRGHSGLGQETQYF. Written as DNA, the CDR3 is TGTGCCAGCAGAGGCCATTCAGGGCTCGGGCAAGAGACCCAGTACTTC. Full variable domain (remainder filled in from reference TRBV28 and TRBJ2-5): DVKVTQSSRYLVKRTGEKVFLECVQDMDHENMFWYRQDPGLGLRLIYFSYDVKMKEKGDIPEGYSVSREKKERFSLILESASTNQTSMYLCASRGHSGLGQETQYFGPGTRLLVL.